The rows below give T cell receptor beta chains drawn from one sample of a study of blood T cell repertoires in COVID-19. TCRdb's table, derived via immunoSEQ multiplex PCR, lists solely in-frame clones and lacks some. The data contain some 450,000 clones, about nine tenths of them singletons. Material: peripheral blood. These receptors were taken from a woman in her forties or fifties with COVID-19, enrolled during active disease. Each CDR3 is given with its conserved first and last residue. A D gene is named only where the DNA matches it firmly. Clone size is stated in some rows and not others, as once, few, many or a class when expanded.

TRBJ1-2,NA,TRBV7-9,NA,CAVGGQYGYTF,TGTGCCGTGGGGGGGCAGTATGGCTACACCTTC
TRBJ2-7,NA,TRBV18,NA,CASSPRTDGVWSSYEQYF,TGTGCCAGCTCACCTAGGACAGATGGCGTTTGGAGCTCCTACGAGCAGTACTTC
TRBJ1-1,TRBD1,TRBV19,once,CASNLRQGTTEAFF,TGTGCCAGTAACCTCAGACAGGGGACCACTGAAGCTTTCTTT
TRBJ1-2,NA,TRBV19,NA,CASSMYFRTESLYGYTF,TGTGCCAGTAGTATGTACTTCAGGACAGAGAGCTTATATGGCTACACCTTC
TRBJ2-3,NA,TRBV27,NA,CASSKNMWGGADTQYF,TGTGCCAGCAGCAAAAATATGTGGGGGGGCGCAGATACGCAGTATTTT
TRBJ2-3,TRBD2,TRBV5-1,NA,CASTLVGGRGTDTQYF,TGCGCCAGCACCCTCGTAGGCGGGAGGGGCACAGATACGCAGTATTTT
TRBJ1-6,TRBD1,TRBV5-8,once,CASSLQGAGRSPLHF,TGTGCCAGCAGCTTACAGGGGGCAGGGAGATCACCCCTCCACTTT
TRBJ1-6,NA,TRBV6-5,NA,CASSNRDSPLHF,TGTGCCAGCAGCAATCGAGATTCACCCCTCCACTTT
TRBJ2-7,TRBD1,TRBV27,NA,CASSSRTGWEQYF,TGTGCCAGCAGTTCCCGGACAGGGTGGGAGCAGTACTTC
TRBJ2-3,TRBD1,TRBV11-2,NA,CASSSRAGTGKEDTQYF,TGTGCCAGCAGCTCTCGAGCCGGGACAGGGAAGGAGGATACGCAGTATTTT
TRBJ2-1,TRBD1,TRBV19,NA,CASSLGQGREQFF,TGTGCCAGTAGTCTGGGACAGGGTAGGGAGCAGTTCTTC
TRBJ1-2,NA,TRBV27,NA,CASSLNMGKGGGYTF,TGTGCCAGCAGTTTAAATATGGGCAAGGGAGGTGGCTACACCTTC
TRBJ2-4,NA,TRBV30,NA,CAWTPFKVGSDIQYF,TGTGCCTGGACTCCGTTCAAAGTCGGGAGTGACATTCAGTACTTC
TRBJ1-6,TRBD1,TRBV30,NA,CAWSWTGSPLHF,TGTGCCTGGAGTTGGACAGGGTCACCCCTCCACTTT
TRBJ2-2,TRBD2,TRBV7-3,NA,CASSSILSGGGGELFF,TGTGCCAGCAGCTCGATTTTGAGCGGGGGAGGCGGGGAGCTGTTTTTT
TRBJ2-7,NA,TRBV5-1,NA,CASRAQQSSYEQYF,TGCGCCAGCAGGGCTCAACAGAGCTCCTACGAGCAGTACTTC
TRBJ2-5,TRBD2,TRBV9,NA,CASSVSGGEKMETQYF,TGTGCCAGCAGCGTGAGCGGGGGGGAAAAAATGGAGACCCAGTACTTC
TRBJ2-5,NA,TRBV7-8,NA,CASSLRSGTYTETQYF,TGTGCCAGCAGCTTAAGGTCCGGGACTTATACAGAGACCCAGTACTTC
TRBJ1-2,NA,TRBV12-3/TRBV12-4,NA,CASSFGRAHGYTF,TGTGCCAGCAGTTTTGGGCGAGCTCATGGCTACACCTTC
TRBJ2-3,TRBD2,TRBV12-5,NA,CASGLPQPSGGFTDTQYF,TGTGCTAGTGGTTTGCCTCAGCCTAGCGGGGGGTTCACAGATACGCAGTATTTT
TRBJ2-1,NA,TRBV27,NA,CASSLLTMDSRYNEQFF,TGTGCCAGCAGTCTCCTTACCATGGACAGCCGGTATAATGAGCAGTTCTTC
TRBJ1-6,TRBD1,TRBV4-1,few,CASSQAGSGGSYNSPLHF,TGCGCCAGCAGCCAAGCCGGCTCAGGGGGTTCCTATAATTCACCCCTCCACTTT
TRBJ1-2,NA,TRBV29-1,NA,CSVEVKGSGGTLYGYTF,TGCAGCGTTGAAGTGAAAGGGTCAGGCGGGACGCTCTATGGCTACACCTTC
TRBJ1-6,NA,TRBV6-1,NA,CASSGNRVAYNSPLHF,TGTGCCAGCAGTGGGAACAGGGTGGCCTATAATTCACCCCTCCACTTT
TRBJ2-6,TRBD1,TRBV9,NA,CASSVPTGKDAGANVLTF,TGTGCCAGCAGCGTGCCGACAGGGAAGGACGCTGGGGCCAACGTCCTGACTTTC
TRBJ1-4,NA,TRBV5-6,NA,CASSFAQEKLFF,TGTGCCAGCAGCTTCGCTCAGGAAAAACTGTTTTTT
TRBJ1-3,NA,TRBV7-9,NA,CASSLGGVLSGNTIYF,TGTGCCAGCAGCTTAGGCGGGGTCCTCTCTGGAAACACCATATATTTT
TRBJ2-7,NA,TRBV9,few,CASSVGYATREQYF,TGTGCCAGCAGCGTAGGATATGCTACCCGCGAGCAGTACTTC
TRBJ1-1,NA,TRBV12-3/TRBV12-4,NA,CASSLPGNTEAFF,TGTGCCAGCAGTTTACCGGGGAACACTGAAGCTTTCTTT
TRBJ1-1,TRBD1,TRBV3-1/TRBV3-2,NA,CASTRTGTEAFF,TGTGCCAGCACCAGGACAGGGACTGAAGCTTTCTTT
TRBJ2-6,NA,TRBV6-5,NA,CAVTGIGANVLTF,TGTGCCGTCACAGGGATCGGGGCCAACGTCCTGACTTTC
TRBJ2-7,TRBD1,TRBV7-7,NA,CASSLSPTGNYEQYF,TGTGCCAGCAGCTTATCGCCGACAGGGAACTACGAGCAGTACTTC
TRBJ1-4,TRBD1,TRBV30,NA,CAWSATDRGDEKLFF,TGTGCCTGGAGCGCCACCGACAGGGGCGACGAAAAACTGTTTTTT
TRBJ2-3,TRBD2,TRBV30,NA,CAWSKRGAYTDTQYF,TGTGCCTGGAGTAAGCGGGGGGCTTACACAGATACGCAGTATTTT
TRBJ1-2,NA,TRBV6-6,NA,CASSYSGGVYGYTF,TGTGCCAGCAGTTACTCGGGGGGGGTCTATGGCTACACCTTC
TRBJ1-2,TRBD1,TRBV2,NA,CASKRDSYGYTF,TGTGCCAGCAAGAGGGACAGCTATGGCTACACCTTC
TRBJ2-7,TRBD1,TRBV10-2,NA,CASIPTGFSYEQYF,TGCGCCAGCATCCCGACAGGGTTCTCCTACGAGCAGTACTTC
TRBJ2-1,TRBD2,TRBV19,NA,CASSMTSGGLGEQFF,TGTGCCAGTAGTATGACTAGCGGGGGGTTAGGTGAGCAGTTCTTC
TRBJ2-1,NA,TRBV11-2,NA,CASSLGYYNEQFF,TGTGCCAGCAGCTTGGGCTACTACAATGAGCAGTTCTTC
TRBJ1-2,NA,TRBV6-5,NA,CASRDSGGYGYTF,TGTGCCAGCAGGGACAGCGGGGGATATGGCTACACCTTC
TRBJ1-2,TRBD1,TRBV19,NA,CASSTSGGVYGYTF,TGTGCCAGTAGTACCTCAGGGGGAGTCTATGGCTACACCTTC
TRBJ1-3,NA,TRBV2,NA,CASGEVSGNTIYF,TGTGCAAGTGGCGAGGTCTCTGGAAACACCATATATTTT
TRBJ1-4,TRBD1,TRBV19,NA,CASSNRGTNEKLFF,TGTGCCAGTTCCAACAGGGGGACTAATGAAAAACTGTTTTTT
TRBJ1-2,NA,TRBV30,NA,CAWSVGLGGGDYGYTF,TGTGCCTGGAGTGTCGGCCTCGGCGGCGGGGACTATGGCTACACCTTC
TRBJ1-4,TRBD1,TRBV2,NA,CASLRGQGNEKLFF,TGTGCCAGCCTGAGGGGACAGGGGAATGAAAAACTGTTTTTT
TRBJ1-3,TRBD1,TRBV30,NA,CAWSVRQGVAGNTIYF,TGTGCCTGGAGTGTACGGCAGGGGGTTGCTGGAAACACCATATATTTT